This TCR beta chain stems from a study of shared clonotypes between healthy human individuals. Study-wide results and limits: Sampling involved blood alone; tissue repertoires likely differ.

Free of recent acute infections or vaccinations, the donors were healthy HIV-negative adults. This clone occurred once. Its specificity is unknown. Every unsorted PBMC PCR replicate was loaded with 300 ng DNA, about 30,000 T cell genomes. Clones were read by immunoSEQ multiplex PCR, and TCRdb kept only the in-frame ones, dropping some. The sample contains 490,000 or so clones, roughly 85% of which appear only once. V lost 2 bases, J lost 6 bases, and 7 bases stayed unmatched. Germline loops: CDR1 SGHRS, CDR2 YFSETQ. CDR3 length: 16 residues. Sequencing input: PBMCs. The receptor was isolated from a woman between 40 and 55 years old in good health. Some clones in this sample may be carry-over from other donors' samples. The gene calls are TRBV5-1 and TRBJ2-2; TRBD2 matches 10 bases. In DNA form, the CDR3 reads TGCGCCAGCAGCTTCGGGGCTAGCGGGAGTGCCGGGGAGCTGTTTTTT. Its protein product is CASSFGASGSAGELFF.